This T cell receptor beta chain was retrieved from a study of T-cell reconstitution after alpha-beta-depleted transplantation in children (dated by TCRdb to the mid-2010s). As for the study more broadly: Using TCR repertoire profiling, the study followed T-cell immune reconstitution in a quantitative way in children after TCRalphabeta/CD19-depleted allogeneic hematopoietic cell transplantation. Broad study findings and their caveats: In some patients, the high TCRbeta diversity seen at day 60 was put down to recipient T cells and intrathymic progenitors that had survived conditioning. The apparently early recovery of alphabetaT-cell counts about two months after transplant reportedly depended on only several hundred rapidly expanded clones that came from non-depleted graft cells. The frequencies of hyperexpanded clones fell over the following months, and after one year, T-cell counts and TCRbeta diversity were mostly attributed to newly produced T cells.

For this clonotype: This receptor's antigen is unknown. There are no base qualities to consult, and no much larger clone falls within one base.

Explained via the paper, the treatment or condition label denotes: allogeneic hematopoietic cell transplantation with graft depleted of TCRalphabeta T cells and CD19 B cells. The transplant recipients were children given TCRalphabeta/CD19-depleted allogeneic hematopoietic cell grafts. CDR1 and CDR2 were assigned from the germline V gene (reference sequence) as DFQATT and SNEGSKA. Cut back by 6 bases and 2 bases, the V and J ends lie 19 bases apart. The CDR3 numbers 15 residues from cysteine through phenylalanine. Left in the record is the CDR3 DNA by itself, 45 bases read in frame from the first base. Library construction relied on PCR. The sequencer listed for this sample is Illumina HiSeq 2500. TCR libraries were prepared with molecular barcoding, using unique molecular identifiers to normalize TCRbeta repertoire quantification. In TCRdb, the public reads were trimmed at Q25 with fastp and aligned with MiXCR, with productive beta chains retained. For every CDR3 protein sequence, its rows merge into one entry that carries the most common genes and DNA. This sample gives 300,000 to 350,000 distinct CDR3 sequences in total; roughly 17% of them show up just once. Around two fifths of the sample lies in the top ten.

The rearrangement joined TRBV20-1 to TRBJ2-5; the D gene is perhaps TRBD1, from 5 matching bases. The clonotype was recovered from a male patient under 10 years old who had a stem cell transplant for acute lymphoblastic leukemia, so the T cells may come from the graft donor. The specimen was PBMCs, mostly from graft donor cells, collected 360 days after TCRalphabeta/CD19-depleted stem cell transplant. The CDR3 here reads CSAVGGARAQETQYF. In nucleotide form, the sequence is TGCAGTGCCGTCGGCGGTGCCAGGGCTCAAGAGACCCAGTACTTC.